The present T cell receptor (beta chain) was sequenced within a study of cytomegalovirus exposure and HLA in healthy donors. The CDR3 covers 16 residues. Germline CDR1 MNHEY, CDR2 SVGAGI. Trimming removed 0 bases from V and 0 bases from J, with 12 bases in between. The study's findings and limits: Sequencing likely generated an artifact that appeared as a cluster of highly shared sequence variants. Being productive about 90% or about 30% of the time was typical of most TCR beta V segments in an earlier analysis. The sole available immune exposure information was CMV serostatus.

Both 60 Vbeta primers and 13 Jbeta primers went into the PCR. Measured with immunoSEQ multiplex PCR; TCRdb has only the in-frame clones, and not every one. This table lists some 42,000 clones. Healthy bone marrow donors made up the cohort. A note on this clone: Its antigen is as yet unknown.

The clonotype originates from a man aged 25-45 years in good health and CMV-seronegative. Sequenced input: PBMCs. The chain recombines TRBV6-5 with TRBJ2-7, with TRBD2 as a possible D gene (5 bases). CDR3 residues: CASSYSLVGSSYEQYF. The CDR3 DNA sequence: TGTGCCAGCAGTTACTCGTTAGTGGGGAGCTCCTACGAGCAGTACTTC.